This T cell receptor beta chain originates from a study of beta chain features in type 1 diabetes. Researchers reported sorting CD4+ naive, central memory, regulatory and stem cell-like memory cells via CD45RO/CCR7/CD25/CD127/CD95/CD27. With respect to this clone: What it recognizes is unknown.

Study-wide results and caveats: It was among patients, rather than healthy donors, that naive, central memory and Treg TCRB repertoires appeared more similar. VDJ junctions sequenced from type 1 diabetes patients showed fewer insertions and more deletions. Significant though moderate, a shortening of TCRB CDR3s appeared in all four CD4+ subsets of Type 1 diabetes patients. PCR might favor shorter templates, equally in patients and controls.

The entirety of the isolated RNA underwent reverse transcription, so expressed TCRB transcripts were sequenced. The assay was immunoSEQ multiplex PCR, and TCRdb's table has in-frame clones only and misses some. The data contain 250,000 to 350,000 clones, 15% of them seen just once; the ten biggest clones take up less than 0.02%. V gave up 0 bases and J gave up 3 bases, with 10 bases separating them. Germline CDR1 and CDR2: SGHNT and YYREEE (reference sequence). The CDR3 covers 14 residues. The J gene is TRBJ2-7, the V gene TRBV5-4; weak D call: TRBD1 (6 bases). The source material was naive CD4+ T cells from blood. The receptor comes from a man between 18 and 35 years old with type 1 diabetes. CDR3 DNA: TGTGCCAGCAGCTTGGCCCACAGGGACTACGAGCAGTACTTC. Protein sequence: CASSLAHRDYEQYF.